These 5 T cell receptor beta chains share one sample of origin, sequenced in a study of blood T cells in healthy people across ages. Next came a second PCR, run for about 6 to 12 cycles, which used a sample-barcoded 5' primer along with a J-beta primer mix. TCRdb ran MiXCR on the 5' RACE reads and lists one entry per CDR3 protein. The table records about 720,000 distinct CDR3 sequences, 20% to 25% of them present only once. The data were also submitted as part of a second study, on T cells of mothers and their children.

Sequenced input: blood. These receptor sequences come from a boy aged 5-17 years in good health.

This clonotype was recorded a few times. The CDR3 protein is CASSPYRAGANVLTF. Written as DNA, the CDR3 is TGTGCCAGCAGCCCGTACAGGGCTGGGGCCAACGTCCTGACTTTC. The rearrangement joins TRBV5-6 to TRBJ2-6; D possibly corresponds to TRBD1 (6 bases). Trimming removed 4 bases at V and 2 bases at J, with 10 bases between. The V gene's germline CDR1 is SGHDT and CDR2 YYEEEE. CDR3 size: 15 residues.

The CDR3 DNA reads as TGTGCCAGCAGTCGCGAGGACAGGGTAAACAATGAGCAGTTCTTC. Protein product: CASSREDRVNNEQFF. The V gene is TRBV28, the J gene TRBJ2-1; 8 positions agree with TRBD1. The CDR3 length is 15 residues. The V and J ends lost 5 bases and 5 bases, in that order; junction bases with no gene match: 8. Germline V lookup: CDR1 MDHEN, CDR2 SYDVKM.

The chain links TRBV29-1 to TRBJ2-7, with D perhaps matching TRBD1 (6 bases). The CDR3 length is 16 residues. V shed 2 bases and J shed 3 bases, with 20 bases lying between them. Per the germline V gene, CDR1 is SQVTM and CDR2 is ANQGSEA. CDR3 sequence: CSVELLDRGVIYEQYF. Written as DNA, the CDR3 is TGCAGCGTTGAACTCCTGGACAGAGGGGTAATCTACGAGCAGTACTTC.

This clonotype was observed a handful of times. The chain has TRBV7-3 and TRBJ1-2, with D possibly being TRBD1 (5 bases). The CDR3 totals 15 residues. CDR1 SGHTA and CDR2 FQGTGA come from the germline V gene. The V gene lost 1 base and the J gene lost 1 base, with 10 bases spanning the gap. CDR3 DNA sequence: TGTGCCAGCAGCTTAAGTGGGACTGATAACTATGGCTACACCTTC. This encodes CASSLSGTDNYGYTF.

The chain links TRBV6-1 to TRBJ2-5; weak D call: TRBD1 (5 bases). The J call may be mistaken, given a closer DNA end match to TRBJ2-7. This CDR3 spans 14 amino acids. Germline V gene data show CDR1 as MNHNS and CDR2 as SASEGT. The CDR3 DNA reads TGTGCCGGCGGTAAAGGGGAATTATACTACGAGCAGTACTTC. Protein: CAGGKGELYYEQYF.